This note documents a single T cell receptor (beta chain) sequence. Its antigen is unidentified. The entry originates in a study of OX40 agonist ivuxolimab in advanced cancers. Study at large: While on treatment, patients had intravenous ivuxolimab at 0.01 to 10 mg/kg every 2 weeks. Partial responses occurred in Three dose-escalation patients, one with hepatocellular carcinoma and two with cutaneous melanoma. General study points: Relative to CD4+, CD8+ T cells held more expanded clones on average. Clonal expansion was seen in CD4+ and CD8+ blood T cells by week 6 at 0.1 to 3.0 mg/kg.

Measured with immunoSEQ multiplex PCR; TCRdb has only the in-frame clones, and not every one. Here the sample spans about 62,000 clones, 70% to 80% being singletons. With 2 bases removed from V and 0 bases from J, the gap between germline ends came to 13 bases. This CDR3 has 16 amino acids. CDR1 SGHRS and CDR2 YFSETQ come from the germline V gene. The sequence derives from an adult with an advanced solid tumor such as melanoma, head and neck, liver or kidney cancer. The material was CD4+ or CD8+ T cells sorted from blood, obtained in a trial of the OX40 agonist ivuxolimab. The chain joins TRBV5-1 to TRBJ2-3; D unresolved. The CDR3 here is CASSFRAAISTDTQYF. The CDR3, as DNA: TGCGCCAGCAGCTTCCGGGCCGCGATTAGCACAGATACGCAGTATTTT.